This entry is about one TCR beta chain. Its antigen is as yet unknown. The source of the sample is a study of T cell responses to AZD1222 COVID-19 vaccine. General study findings and limits: A rise in Spike-specific TCR breadth and depth followed two AZD1222 doses. Reportedly, nearly half the spike-specific TCRs target unmutated variant regions.

This CDR3 spans 11 amino acids. Germline CDR1 and CDR2: MNHEY and SVGEGT. V was clipped by 5 bases and J by 4 bases, with 6 bases between them. Measured with immunoSEQ multiplex PCR; TCRdb has only the in-frame clones, and not every one. The data show some 180,000 clones, with 90% to 95% seen just once and around 1.6% held by the top ten. The rearrangement uses TRBV6-2 or TRBV6-3 and TRBJ2-7; D is unclear. The sequences come from peripheral blood, collected 28 days after the second AZD1222 dose. This TCR derives from an adult who received the AZD1222 COVID-19 vaccine. The CDR3 DNA reads TGTGCCAGCAGTCTCCAATACGAGCAGTACTTC. This sequence encodes CASSLQYEQYF.